One sample yielded the 13 T cell receptor beta chains listed below, sequenced in a study of cytomegalovirus exposure and HLA in healthy donors. This PCR relied on a set of 60 Vbeta primers and 13 Jbeta primers. Only in-frame clones appear in the TCRdb table, and some are missing; sequencing was by immunoSEQ multiplex PCR. The sample has approximately 220,000 clones, just over 75% seen once. Sample: PBMCs. The receptors here all came from a young man in good health and CMV-seronegative.

In regard to this clone: Different DNA sequences within this sample yield the same CDR3. This rearrangement joins TRBV19 to TRBJ2-1, with TRBD2 matching 9 bases. Trimming removed 1 base from V and 8 bases from J; junction bases left unmatched: 6. Germline V gives CDR1 LNHDA, CDR2 SQIVND (reference sequence). The CDR3 has 15 amino acids. CDR3 sequence (DNA): TGTGCCAGTAGTATAGGGGGTAGCGGGAGTTATGAGCAGTTCTTC. This translates into CASSIGGSGSYEQFF.

This clone has only one observation. The chain employs TRBV5-6 and TRBJ2-7; weak D call: TRBD1 (5 bases). Trimming took off 4 bases at V and 0 bases at J, with 20 bases between the two ends. The CDR3 loop spans 17 amino acids. Germline CDR1 is SGHDT and CDR2 is YYEEEE. The CDR3 DNA sequence: TGTGCCAGCAGCCTGTTTTTGACAGTGAAGAACTCCTACGAGCAGTACTTC. Translating it yields CASSLFLTVKNSYEQYF.

The rearrangement links TRBV2 to TRBJ2-5, with TRBD1 matching over 7 bases. The CDR3 runs 12 residues. After removal of 9 bases from V and 5 bases from J, the junction contained 6 bases not matched to a gene. Germline V lookup: CDR1 SNHLY, CDR2 FYNNEI. The CDR3 loop reads CASRGRAETQYF. CDR3 DNA sequence: TGTGCCAGTAGGGGGCGGGCGGAGACCCAGTACTTC.

The CDR3 reads CASSLGESSYNEQFF. The CDR3 DNA reads TGTGCCAGCAGTTTAGGAGAGAGCTCCTACAATGAGCAGTTCTTC. This sequence joins TRBV27 and TRBJ2-1; D is unresolved. Deletions cut 2 bases from V and 0 bases from J, with 8 bases between. Germline V gene data show CDR1 as MNHEY and CDR2 as SMNVEV (reference sequence). CDR3 size: 15 residues.

The chain couples TRBV9 to TRBJ2-7, with 9 bases that match TRBD1. The CDR3 is 15 amino acids. Germline trimming cut 3 bases from V and 0 bases from J; bases unmatched to any gene: 4. The germline V gene has CDR1 SGDLS and CDR2 YYNGEE. CDR3 protein: CASSEGQGPSYEQYF. CDR3 in DNA: TGTGCCAGCAGCGAGGGACAGGGACCCTCCTACGAGCAGTACTTC.

This clone was seen only once. The chain joins TRBV28 to TRBJ1-5, with 7 bases aligning to TRBD1. Germline trimming cut 4 bases from V and 7 bases from J; bases unmatched to any gene: 1. There are 12 residues in the CDR3. The germline CDR1 and CDR2 sequences are MDHEN and SYDVKM. DNA of the CDR3: TGTGCCAGCAGTTACAGGGGCCAGCCCCAGCATTTT. Translation: CASSYRGQPQHF. Full variable domain (missing parts from reference TRBV28 and TRBJ1-5): DVKVTQSSRYLVKRTGEKVFLECVQDMDHENMFWYRQDPGLGLRLIYFSYDVKMKEKGDIPEGYSVSREKKERFSLILESASTNQTSMYLCASSYRGQPQHFGDGTRLSIL.

The gene calls are TRBV5-1 and TRBJ2-1; tentative D call: TRBD2 (6 bases). Germline V CDR1 and CDR2: SGHRS, YFSETQ. There are 18 residues in the CDR3. V was cut by 2 bases and J by 7 bases, with 25 bases left in between. The CDR3 reads CASSFAGGLSGWMNEQFF. The CDR3 DNA follows: TGCGCCAGCAGCTTCGCCGGGGGTCTCTCGGGTTGGATGAATGAGCAGTTCTTC. Full variable domain (rest looked up from reference TRBV5-1 and TRBJ2-1): KAGVTQTPRYLIKTRGQQVTLSCSPISGHRSVSWYQQTPGQGLQFLFEYFSETQRNKGNFPGRFSGRQFSNSRSEMNVSTLELGDSALYLCASSFAGGLSGWMNEQFFGPGTRLTVL.

The chain recombines TRBV4-2 with TRBJ2-1, with 7 bases lining up with TRBD2. The CDR3 is made up of 16 amino acids. With 1 base clipped from V and 4 bases from J, the junction kept 7 bases outside the gene matches. The V gene's germline CDR1 is LGHNA and CDR2 YNFKEQ. CDR3 protein: CASSQGVGTTYNEQFF. The CDR3, as DNA: TGTGCCAGCAGCCAAGGTGTCGGGACTACTTACAATGAGCAGTTCTTC.

The chain has TRBV2 and TRBJ1-2; 7 bases agree with TRBD1. V shed 7 bases and J 4 bases; nucleotides not matched to a gene: 9. This CDR3 is built from 14 residues. The germline CDR1 and CDR2 sequences are SNHLY and FYNNEI. CDR3: CASNPTGQLYGYTF. CDR3 DNA: TGTGCCAGCAACCCGACAGGGCAACTCTATGGCTACACCTTC.

Turning to this clone: The junction departs from germline at one end; a sequencing error may be responsible. The gene calls are TRBV7-9 and TRBJ2-1; TRBD1 matches 7 bases. The CDR3 is 12 amino acids. Germline V gene sequence: CDR1 SEHNR, CDR2 FQNEAQ (reference sequence). CDR3 residues: CASRVIPGGRVF. In nucleotides, the CDR3 is TGTGCCAGCAGGGTAATCCCAGGGGGTAGGGTCTTC.

The chain uses TRBV7-9 and TRBJ2-7; D may be TRBD2 (6 bases). V was cut by 0 bases and J by 2 bases, with 11 bases left in between. Germline CDR1 SEHNR, CDR2 FQNEAQ (reference sequence). This CDR3 is 15 amino acids long. The DNA of the CDR3 is TGTGCCAGCAGCTTAGCCGGGACTGGAGCCTACGAGCAGTACTTC. Amino acid sequence: CASSLAGTGAYEQYF.

On this clone itself: Compared with germline, one end of the junction differs, possibly owing to a read error. Other nucleotide sequences in the sample specify the same CDR3. V is TRBV28 and J is TRBJ1-1, with a tentative D call TRBD1 (6 bases). The V gene's germline CDR1 is MDHEN and CDR2 SYDVKM. The CDR3 has 15 amino acids. In DNA form, the CDR3 reads TGTGCCAGCAGTTCTACCGGGACAAAGAACACTGAAGCCTTCTTT. Residues: CASSSTGTKNTEAFF.

The rearrangement uses TRBV11-2 and TRBJ2-7; 8 nucleotides line up with TRBD1. Germline values: CDR1 SGHAT, CDR2 FQNNGV. This CDR3 has 14 residues. Losses at the gene ends were 5 bases for V and 7 bases for J; bases not matched to a gene: 10. In DNA form, the CDR3 reads TGTGCCAGCAGCCACCAGGACAGGGCTGAGGAGCAGTACTTC. Translating it yields CASSHQDRAEEQYF. Full variable domain (rest looked up from reference TRBV11-2 and TRBJ2-7): EAGVAQSPRYKIIEKRQSVAFWCNPISGHATLYWYQQILGQGPKLLIQFQNNGVVDDSQLPKDRFSAERLKGVDSTLKIQPAKLEDSAVYLCASSHQDRAEEQYFGPGTRLTVT.